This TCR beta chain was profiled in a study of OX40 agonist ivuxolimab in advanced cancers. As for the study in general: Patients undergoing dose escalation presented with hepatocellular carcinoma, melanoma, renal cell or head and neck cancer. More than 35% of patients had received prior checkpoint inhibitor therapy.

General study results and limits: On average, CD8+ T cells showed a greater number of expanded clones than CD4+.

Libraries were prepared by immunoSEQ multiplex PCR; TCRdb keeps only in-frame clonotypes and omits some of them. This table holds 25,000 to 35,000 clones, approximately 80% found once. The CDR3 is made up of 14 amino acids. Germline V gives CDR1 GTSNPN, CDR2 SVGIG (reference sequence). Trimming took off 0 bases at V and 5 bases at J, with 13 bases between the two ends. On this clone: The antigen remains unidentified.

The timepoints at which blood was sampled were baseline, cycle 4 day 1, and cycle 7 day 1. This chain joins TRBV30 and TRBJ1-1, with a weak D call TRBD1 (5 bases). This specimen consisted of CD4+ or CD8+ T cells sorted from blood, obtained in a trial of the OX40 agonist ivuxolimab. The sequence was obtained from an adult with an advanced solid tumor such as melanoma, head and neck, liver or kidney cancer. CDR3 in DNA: TGTGCCTGGAGTGTAGGGGAGTTTTGGACTGAAGCTTTCTTT. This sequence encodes CAWSVGEFWTEAFF.